The present TCR beta chain was sequenced within a study of blood T cell repertoires in COVID-19. Study context: PBMCs, B-cell-depleted T cells, or T cells were the source of the cDNA or gDNA that made up the material.

Seattle researchers signed up patients amid active infection and tracked them longitudinally. In the original processing: Quantification of nucleated cells was approximated via reference gene primer amplification. The method was immunoSEQ multiplex PCR; TCRdb's version includes in-frame clones alone and lacks a portion of them. V, J and clone size were drawn from that table, and D and trimming were deduced from the DNA. The sample yields 300,000 to 400,000 clones, over 75% seen once. Germline loops: CDR1 KGHSH, CDR2 LQKENI. There are 13 residues in the CDR3. The junction had 4 bases not matched to a gene; V was cut back by 8 bases and J by 10 bases.

The specimen sequenced was peripheral blood. The clonotype was recovered from a woman aged 60-75 years with COVID-19, enrolled during active disease. The chain couples TRBV18 to TRBJ1-6; TRBD1 agrees at 11 bases. This CDR3 is CASLGQGDSPLHF. The DNA for the CDR3 is TGTGCCAGCCTGGGACAGGGGGACTCACCCCTCCACTTT.